This section outlines one TCR beta chain sequence together with its context. Some clones are missing from TCRdb's copy, which holds only in-frame ones; the method was immunoSEQ multiplex PCR. Of 83,000 or so clones listed, roughly 90% are singletons. The data were obtained in a study of OX40 agonist ivuxolimab in advanced cancers. The CDR3 is 14 residues long. The germline CDR1 and CDR2 sequences are ENHRY and SYGVKD. Trimming stripped 6 bases from V and 0 bases from J, with 11 bases between. This sequence joins TRBV10-3 and TRBJ1-1, with no clear D. Specimen: CD4+ or CD8+ T cells sorted from blood, collected in a trial of the OX40 agonist ivuxolimab. The TCR was taken from an adult with an advanced solid tumor such as melanoma, head and neck, liver or kidney cancer. The CDR3 here is CAIRPGFLNTEAFF. The CDR3 DNA follows: TGTGCCATCAGGCCAGGCTTCTTGAACACTGAAGCTTTCTTT.